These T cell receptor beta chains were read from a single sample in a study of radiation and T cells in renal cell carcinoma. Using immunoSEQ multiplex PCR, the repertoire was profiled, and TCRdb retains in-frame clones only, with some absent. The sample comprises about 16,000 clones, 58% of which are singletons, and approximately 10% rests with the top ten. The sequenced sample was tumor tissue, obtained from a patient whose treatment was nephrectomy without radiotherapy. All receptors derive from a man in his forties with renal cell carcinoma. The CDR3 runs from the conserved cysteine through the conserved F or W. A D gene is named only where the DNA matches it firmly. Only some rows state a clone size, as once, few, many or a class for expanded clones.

cdr3_aa: CASRSWTGGLSGANVLTF
cdr3_nt: TGTGCCAGTCGGAGCTGGACAGGGGGCCTCTCTGGGGCCAACGTCCTGACTTTC
clone_size: .
v_call: TRBV2
d_call: TRBD1
j_call: TRBJ2-6

cdr3_aa: CASSPQTGGDNEQFF
cdr3_nt: TGTGCCAGCAGCCCGCAAACGGGGGGGGATAATGAGCAGTTCTTC
clone_size: .
v_call: TRBV7-8
d_call: TRBD2
j_call: TRBJ2-1

cdr3_aa: CASSRSAYSGNTIYF
cdr3_nt: TGTGCCAGCAGTCGAAGCGCCTACTCTGGAAACACCATATATTTT
clone_size: .
v_call: TRBV7-2
d_call: .
j_call: TRBJ1-3

cdr3_aa: CAISESRGRGTQYF
cdr3_nt: TGTGCCATCAGTGAGTCAAGGGGCCGGGGGACCCAGTACTTC
clone_size: .
v_call: TRBV10-3
d_call: .
j_call: TRBJ2-5

cdr3_aa: CASSSAGTGTSYEQYF
cdr3_nt: TGTGCCAGCAGCAGTGCCGGGACAGGGACCTCCTACGAGCAGTACTTC
clone_size: .
v_call: TRBV7-9
d_call: TRBD1
j_call: TRBJ2-7

cdr3_aa: CASSQVGTEEGYTF
cdr3_nt: TGCGCCAGCAGCCAAGTCGGGACAGAGGAAGGCTACACCTTC
clone_size: few
v_call: TRBV4-1
d_call: TRBD1
j_call: TRBJ1-2

cdr3_aa: CASSPRDTF
cdr3_nt: TGTGCCAGCAGCCCTAGGGATACCTTC
clone_size: .
v_call: TRBV7-8
d_call: .
j_call: TRBJ1-2

cdr3_aa: CASSPQLGGSRDTQYF
cdr3_nt: TGTGCCAGCAGCCCACAACTCGGGGGATCTAGAGATACGCAGTATTTT
clone_size: few
v_call: TRBV5-4
d_call: .
j_call: TRBJ2-3

cdr3_aa: CAWSQGAWEQYF
cdr3_nt: TGTGCCTGGAGCCAGGGGGCTTGGGAGCAGTACTTC
clone_size: medium-sized
v_call: TRBV30
d_call: TRBD1
j_call: TRBJ2-7

cdr3_aa: CASSGPGRDTQYF
cdr3_nt: TGCGCCAGCAGCGGCCCCGGGAGAGATACGCAGTATTTT
clone_size: medium-sized
v_call: TRBV4-3
d_call: .
j_call: TRBJ2-3

cdr3_aa: CASSLDLGAQSPLHF
cdr3_nt: TGTGCCAGCAGCTTAGACTTGGGGGCTCAGTCACCCCTCCACTTT
clone_size: .
v_call: TRBV7-9
d_call: .
j_call: TRBJ1-6

cdr3_aa: CASSKGLAGGLTDTQYF
cdr3_nt: TGTGCCAGCAGCAAGGGACTAGCGGGGGGCCTCACAGATACGCAGTATTTT
clone_size: .
v_call: TRBV9
d_call: TRBD2
j_call: TRBJ2-3

cdr3_aa: CASSTGFHNQPQHF
cdr3_nt: TGTGCCAGCAGCACGGGGTTCCACAATCAGCCCCAGCATTTT
clone_size: .
v_call: TRBV6-5
d_call: .
j_call: TRBJ1-5

cdr3_aa: CASSLSTPGEQYF
cdr3_nt: TGCGCCAGCAGCTTGAGTACCCCTGGCGAGCAGTACTTC
clone_size: once
v_call: TRBV5-1
d_call: .
j_call: TRBJ2-7

cdr3_aa: CASSASMGNTEAFF
cdr3_nt: TGTGCCAGCAGTGCATCCATGGGGAACACTGAAGCTTTCTTT
clone_size: .
v_call: TRBV6-5
d_call: .
j_call: TRBJ1-1